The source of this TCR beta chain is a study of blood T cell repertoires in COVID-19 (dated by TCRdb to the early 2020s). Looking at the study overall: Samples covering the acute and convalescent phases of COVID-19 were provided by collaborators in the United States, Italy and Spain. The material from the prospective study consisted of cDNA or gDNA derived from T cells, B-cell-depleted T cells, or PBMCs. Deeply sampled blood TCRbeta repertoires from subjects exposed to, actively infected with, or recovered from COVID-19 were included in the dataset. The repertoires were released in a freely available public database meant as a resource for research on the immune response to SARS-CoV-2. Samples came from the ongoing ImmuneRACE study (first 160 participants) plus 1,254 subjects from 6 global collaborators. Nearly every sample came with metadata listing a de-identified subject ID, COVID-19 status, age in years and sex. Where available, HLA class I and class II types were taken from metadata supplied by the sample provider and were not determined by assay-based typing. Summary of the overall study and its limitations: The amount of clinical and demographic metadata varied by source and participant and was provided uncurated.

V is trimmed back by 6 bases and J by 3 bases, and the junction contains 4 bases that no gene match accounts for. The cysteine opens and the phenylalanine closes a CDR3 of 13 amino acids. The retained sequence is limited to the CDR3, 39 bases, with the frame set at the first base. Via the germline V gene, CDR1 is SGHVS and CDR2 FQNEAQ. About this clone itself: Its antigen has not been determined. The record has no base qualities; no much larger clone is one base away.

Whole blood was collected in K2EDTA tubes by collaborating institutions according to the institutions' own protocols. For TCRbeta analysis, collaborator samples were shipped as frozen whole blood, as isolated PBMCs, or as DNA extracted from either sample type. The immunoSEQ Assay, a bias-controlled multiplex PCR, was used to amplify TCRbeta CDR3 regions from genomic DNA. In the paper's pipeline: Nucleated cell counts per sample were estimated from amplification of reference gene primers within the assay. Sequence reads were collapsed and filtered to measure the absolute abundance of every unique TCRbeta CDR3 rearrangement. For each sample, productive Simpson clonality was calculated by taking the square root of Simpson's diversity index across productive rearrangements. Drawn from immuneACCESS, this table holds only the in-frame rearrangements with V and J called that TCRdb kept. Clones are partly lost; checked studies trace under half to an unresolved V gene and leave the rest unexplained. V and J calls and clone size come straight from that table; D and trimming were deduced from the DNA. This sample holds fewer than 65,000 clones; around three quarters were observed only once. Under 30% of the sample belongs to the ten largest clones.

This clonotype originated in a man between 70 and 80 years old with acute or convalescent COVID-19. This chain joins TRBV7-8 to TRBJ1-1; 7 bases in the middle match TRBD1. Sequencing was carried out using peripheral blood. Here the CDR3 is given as CASSTQGDTEAFF. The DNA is TGTGCCAGCAGTACTCAGGGGGACACTGAAGCTTTCTTT.